This entry is about one T cell receptor beta chain. The junction and the germline gene differ at one end; a read error may be behind it. This sample is part of a study of tumor-infiltrating lymphocytes in primary liver carcinoma. It was unsorted whole blood that yielded blood RNA, and germline DNA was also extracted. Starting from roughly 540 ng of total RNA, TCR beta cDNA was produced with a primer in the constant region. Sequencing libraries for TCR beta derived from three nested multiplex PCR rounds that used slightly modified ARM-PCR. Amplification in the first two PCR rounds was performed using TRBV1-TRBV30 forward primers and a C-beta reverse primer for 9 to 11 cycles each. One entry per CDR3 protein results from TCRdb running MiXCR on the multiplex PCR reads. The table shows nearly 200,000 distinct CDR3 sequences, with 65% occurring only once. The CDR3 has 10 amino acids. From germline, CDR1 is GTSNPN and CDR2 SVGIG (reference sequence).

The V and J genes are TRBV30 and TRBJ1-2; tentative D call: TRBD1 (5 bases). This TCR was sampled from a woman aged 60-75 years with primary liver carcinoma and hepatitis B virus infection. The sample was peripheral blood. In nucleotides, the CDR3 is TGTGCCTTGAGTGGGGCCGGGTTCACCTTC. It yields the protein CALSGAGFTF.